This entry features one TCR beta chain sequence. Its specificity is unknown. This may be a read error, as it is one base from a much larger clone. This sample stems from a study of T cells after yellow fever vaccination. The study's findings and limits: Most clones from primary vaccination resurfaced after the booster (approximately 96% CD4, approximately 87% CD8).

TCRdb ran MiXCR on the 5' RACE reads and lists one entry per CDR3 protein. The sample yields 70,000 or so distinct CDR3 sequences, around 7.8% seen once. V was clipped by 7 bases and J by 3 bases; unmatched bases: 2. This CDR3 has 12 amino acids. The germline V gene has CDR1 PRHDT and CDR2 FYEKMQ (reference sequence). V is TRBV13 and J is TRBJ2-7; 8 bases agree with TRBD1. The TCR sequence derives from a young man who received the YFV17D yellow fever vaccine. The source was CD8+ T cells sorted from PBMCs, collected around 10 days after the first yellow fever vaccination. In nucleotides, the CDR3 is TGTGCCAGCATCGACAGGGGCTACGAGCAGTACTTC. It encodes CASIDRGYEQYF. Filled out from reference TRBV13 and TRBJ2-7, the complete variable domain reads AAGVIQSPRHLIKEKRETATLKCYPIPRHDTVYWYQQGPGQDPQFLISFYEKMQSDKGSIPDRFSAQQFSDYHSELNMSSLELGDSALYFCASIDRGYEQYFGPGTRLTVT.